This T cell receptor (beta chain) was obtained from a study of blood T cell repertoires in COVID-19. Study background: The study drew acute and convalescent COVID-19 samples from the United States, Italy and Spain. PBMCs, B-cell-depleted T cells, or T cells provided the cDNA or gDNA that made up the material.

This clone was observed once. Under the authors' procedure: Scientists estimated how many nucleated cells there were by amplifying reference gene primers. Sequencing was performed with immunoSEQ multiplex PCR; in TCRdb, only in-frame clones are kept and a portion is missing. V, J and clone size derive from that table, while D and trimming were established from the DNA sequence. The table has 150,000 to 200,000 clones, 90% seen once; the top ten hold about 0.59%. The receptor's source is a man aged 50 to 60 with acute or convalescent COVID-19. Sequencing was performed on peripheral blood.

In DNA, the CDR3 is TGTGCCAGCAGCGGGGCACAAGCTGGCACAGATACGCAGTATTTT. Translating it yields CASSGAQAGTDTQYF. The chain combines TRBV7-3 with TRBJ2-3; TRBD1 might be the D (5 bases). Germline V CDR1 and CDR2: SGHTA, FQGTGA. The V end lost 5 bases, the J end lost 1 base, and 13 bases lay between the germline ends. The CDR3 loop spans 15 amino acids.